The rows below give T cell receptor beta chains drawn from one sample of a study of shared clonotypes between healthy human individuals. TCRdb's table, derived via immunoSEQ multiplex PCR, lists solely in-frame clones and lacks some. In the table there are 2 million to 2.5 million clones, roughly 95% of which are singletons. Input material: naive CD4+ T cells sorted from blood. These receptors originate from a man between 18 and 35 years old in good health. Both conserved end residues are trimmed from each CDR3. Clone size, where shown, is once, few, many, or a class for clones that have expanded.

j_call | v_call | clone_size | cdr3_aa
TRBJ2-7 | TRBV2 | NA | AGFDGILSYEQY
TRBJ2-5 | TRBV9 | NA | ASSVGWRNMGETQY
TRBJ2-7 | TRBV2 | NA | ASSGTAYEQY
TRBJ1-2 | TRBV15 | NA | ATSRVPAGGGYT
TRBJ2-4 | TRBV6-6 | once | ASSHRGRLIPIQY
TRBJ1-1 | TRBV14 | NA | ASSQAGYGGAF
TRBJ2-7 | TRBV28 | NA | ASSRTRPYEQY
TRBJ2-7 | TRBV6-5 | once | ASSYGRGSHEQY
TRBJ2-7 | TRBV4-1 | NA | ASLAPGGDGAEGLCEQY
TRBJ2-3 | TRBV5-1 | NA | ASSTGGGNTQY
TRBJ1-2 | TRBV10-3 | NA | AISEPHPGFGYT
TRBJ2-5 | TRBV15 | NA | ATSGVVAGGGETQY
TRBJ2-3 | TRBV28 | NA | ASSPSTGQGTDTQY
TRBJ2-7 | TRBV5-4 | NA | ASSYTSGGAYEQY
TRBJ2-5 | TRBV5-1 | NA | ASSRGQIQETQY
TRBJ1-2 | TRBV30 | NA | AWAPGLPSGYT
TRBJ1-1 | TRBV5-4 | once | ASSLLGGTAEAF
TRBJ2-7 | TRBV29-1 | NA | SVGQGSPYEQY
TRBJ2-5 | TRBV7-2 | NA | ASSSGRGGAGETQY
TRBJ2-1 | TRBV7-9 | NA | ASSLRERPNEQF
TRBJ1-1 | TRBV6-5 | NA | ASSYGRNTEAF
TRBJ2-7 | TRBV30 | NA | AWSRGPTTAYEQY
TRBJ1-1 | TRBV5-4 | once | ASSSGQGNTEAF
TRBJ1-2 | TRBV9 | NA | ASSVRDRANGYT
TRBJ2-3 | TRBV6-1 | NA | ASKAGVLADTQY
TRBJ2-3 | TRBV5-1 | once | ASSLRLGDTQY
TRBJ1-5 | TRBV6-1 | NA | ASSPLRSNQPQH
TRBJ2-3 | TRBV2 | NA | ASSGGLAGGRLGGTSTDTQY
TRBJ2-5 | TRBV25-1 | NA | ATSFWGQETQY
TRBJ2-3 | TRBV6-5 | NA | ASSRKADTQY
TRBJ2-5 | TRBV11-2 | NA | ASSRYPLAGAQETQY
TRBJ2-7 | TRBV4-1 | NA | ASSQDEARGLYEQY
TRBJ1-2 | TRBV30 | NA | AWSEQGPGNYGYT
TRBJ2-5 | TRBV6-1 | NA | ASSDGTGARETQY
TRBJ2-7 | TRBV7-2 | NA | ASSLARDFSYEQY
TRBJ2-6 | TRBV28 | NA | ASQGPGANVLT
TRBJ1-6 | TRBV30 | NA | AWSGTYSNSPLH
TRBJ2-7 | TRBV18 | NA | ASSPVDGSSYEQY
TRBJ2-7 | TRBV6-1 | NA | ASSGRWREQY
TRBJ2-3 | TRBV7-9 | NA | ASSASASTDTQY
TRBJ1-6 | TRBV30 | NA | AWRPDSYNSPLH
TRBJ2-3 | TRBV6-5 | NA | ASSRTVRDTQY
TRBJ2-5 | TRBV5-1 | NA | ASSFSAQETQY
TRBJ2-1 | TRBV6-1 | NA | ASSEALADIGSNEQF
TRBJ2-6 | TRBV10-3 | NA | AISDYQTQGSGANVLT
TRBJ2-7 | TRBV5-1 | NA | ASSLGLTTNYEQY
TRBJ1-2 | TRBV29-1 | NA | SVEDPGQGHGYT
TRBJ2-5 | TRBV6-6 | NA | ASRHSGVPGTQY
TRBJ2-2 | TRBV7-7 | NA | ASSLAPTGVKTGELF
TRBJ2-5 | TRBV7-9 | NA | ASSSPGQGRETQY
TRBJ2-3 | TRBV5-1 | NA | ASSPGTGGPLNTDTQY
TRBJ2-5 | TRBV7-2 | NA | ASSPPGTSGRSGETQY
TRBJ2-7 | TRBV5-1 | NA | ASSLGMYSSYEQY
TRBJ2-7 | TRBV7-8 | NA | ASSLGLAFTSYEQY
TRBJ1-1 | TRBV5-6 | NA | ASSLKLGSGDTEAF
TRBJ2-1 | TRBV4-1 | NA | ASSHPGLADNEQF
TRBJ2-5 | TRBV25-1 | NA | ASSEWEGTETQY